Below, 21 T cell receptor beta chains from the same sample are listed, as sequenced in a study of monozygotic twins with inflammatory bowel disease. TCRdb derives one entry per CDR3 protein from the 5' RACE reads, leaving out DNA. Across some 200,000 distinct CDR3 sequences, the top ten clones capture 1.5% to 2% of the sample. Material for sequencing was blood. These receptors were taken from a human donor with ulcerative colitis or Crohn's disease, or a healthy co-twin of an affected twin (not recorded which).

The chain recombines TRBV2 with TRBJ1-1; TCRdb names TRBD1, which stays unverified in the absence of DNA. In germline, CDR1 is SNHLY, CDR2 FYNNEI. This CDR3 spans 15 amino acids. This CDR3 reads CASRPDGQTNTEAFF.

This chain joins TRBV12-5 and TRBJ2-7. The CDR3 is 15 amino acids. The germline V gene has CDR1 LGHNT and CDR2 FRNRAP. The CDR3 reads CASGLVRGQANEQYF.

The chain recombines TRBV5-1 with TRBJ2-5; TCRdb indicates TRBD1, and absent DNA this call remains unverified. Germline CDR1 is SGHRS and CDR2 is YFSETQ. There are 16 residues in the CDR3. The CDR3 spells CASSLGVRGIQETQYF.

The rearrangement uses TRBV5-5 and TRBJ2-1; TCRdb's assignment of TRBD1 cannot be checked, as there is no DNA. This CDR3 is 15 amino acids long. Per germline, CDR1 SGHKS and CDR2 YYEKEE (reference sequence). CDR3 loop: CASSLAGAGTNEQFF. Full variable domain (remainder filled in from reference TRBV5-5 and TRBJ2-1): DAGVTQSPTHLIKTRGQQVTLRCSPISGHKSVSWYQQVLGQGPQFIFQYYEKEERGRGNFPDRFSARQFPNYSSELNVNALLLGDSALYLCASSLAGAGTNEQFFGPGTRLTVL.

The CDR3 reads CATSREKPYGPPDTQYF. This rearrangement joins TRBV15 to TRBJ2-3; TCRdb's D gene call, TRBD2, goes unchecked for lack of DNA. This CDR3 contains 17 residues. Germline loops: CDR1 LNHNV, CDR2 YYDKDF (reference sequence). Filled out from reference TRBV15 and TRBJ2-3, the complete variable domain reads DAMVIQNPRYQVTQFGKPVTLSCSQTLNHNVMYWYQQKSSQAPKLLFHYYDKDFNNEADTPDNFQSRRPNTSFCFLDIRSPGLGDTAMYLCATSREKPYGPPDTQYFGPGTRLTVL.

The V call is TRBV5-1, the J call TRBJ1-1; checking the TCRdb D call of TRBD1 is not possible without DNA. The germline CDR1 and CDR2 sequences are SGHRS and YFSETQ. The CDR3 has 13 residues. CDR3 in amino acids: CASSAAAGGEAFF.

CDR3 region: CASSLAGIYNEQFF. The genes are TRBV11-2 and TRBJ2-1; as DNA is missing, the TRBD2 call by TCRdb cannot be tested. Per germline, CDR1 SGHAT and CDR2 FQNNGV. There are 14 residues in the CDR3.

CDR3 loop: CASSLAPFYGYTF. The chain links TRBV5-1 to TRBJ1-2. Germline V gene data show CDR1 as SGHRS and CDR2 as YFSETQ. This CDR3 comprises 13 residues.

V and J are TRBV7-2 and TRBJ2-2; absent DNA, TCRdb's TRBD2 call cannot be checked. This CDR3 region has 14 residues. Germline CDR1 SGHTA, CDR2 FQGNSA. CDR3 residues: CASSLGGPLGELFF.

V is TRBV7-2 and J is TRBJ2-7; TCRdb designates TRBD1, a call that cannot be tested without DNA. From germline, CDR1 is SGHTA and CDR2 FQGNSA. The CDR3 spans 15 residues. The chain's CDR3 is CASSSTGTWSYEQYF. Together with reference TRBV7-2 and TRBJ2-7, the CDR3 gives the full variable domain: GAGVSQSPSNKVTEKGKDVELRCDPISGHTALYWYRQSLGQGLEFLIYFQGNSAPDKSGLPSDRFSAERTGGSVSTLTIQRTQQEDSAVYLCASSSTGTWSYEQYFGPGTRLTVT.

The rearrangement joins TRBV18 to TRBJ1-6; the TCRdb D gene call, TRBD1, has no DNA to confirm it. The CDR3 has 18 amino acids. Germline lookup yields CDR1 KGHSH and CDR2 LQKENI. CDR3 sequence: CASSPSYGTGPENSPLHF.

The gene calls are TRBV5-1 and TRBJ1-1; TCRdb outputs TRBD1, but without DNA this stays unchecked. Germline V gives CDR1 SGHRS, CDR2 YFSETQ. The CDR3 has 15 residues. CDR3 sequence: CASSPGGAHPGQAFF.

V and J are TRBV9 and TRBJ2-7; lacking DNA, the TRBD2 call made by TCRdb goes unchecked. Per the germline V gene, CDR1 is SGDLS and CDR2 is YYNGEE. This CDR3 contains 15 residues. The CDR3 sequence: CASSVGGGIGNEQYF. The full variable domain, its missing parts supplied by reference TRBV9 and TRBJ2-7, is DSGVTQTPKHLITATGQRVTLRCSPRSGDLSVYWYQQSLDQGLQFLIQYYNGEERAKGNILERFSAQQFPDLHSELNLSSLELGDSALYFCASSVGGGIGNEQYFGPGTRLTVT.

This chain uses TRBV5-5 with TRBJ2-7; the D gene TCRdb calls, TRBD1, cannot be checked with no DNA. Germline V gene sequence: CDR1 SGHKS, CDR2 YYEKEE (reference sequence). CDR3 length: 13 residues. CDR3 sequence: CASSLVGQVEQYF.

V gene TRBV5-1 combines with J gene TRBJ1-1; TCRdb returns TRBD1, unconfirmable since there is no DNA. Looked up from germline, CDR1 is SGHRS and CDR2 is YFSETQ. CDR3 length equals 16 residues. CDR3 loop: CASSIDRGWLNTEAFF.

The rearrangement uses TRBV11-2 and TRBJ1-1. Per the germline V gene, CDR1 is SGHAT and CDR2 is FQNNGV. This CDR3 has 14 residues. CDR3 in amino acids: CASSPRAYGTEAFF.

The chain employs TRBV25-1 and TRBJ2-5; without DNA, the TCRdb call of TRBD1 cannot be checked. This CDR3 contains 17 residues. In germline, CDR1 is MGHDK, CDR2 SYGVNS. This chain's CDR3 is CASSDPRTAGDQETQYF.

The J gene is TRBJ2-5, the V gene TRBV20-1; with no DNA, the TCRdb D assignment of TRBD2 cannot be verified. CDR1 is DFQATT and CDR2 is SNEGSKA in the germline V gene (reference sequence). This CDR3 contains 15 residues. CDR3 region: CSAGGTSGRWETQYF.

CDR3 sequence reads: CASRPISGGGTDTQYF. This chain joins TRBV5-1 and TRBJ2-3; with no DNA, the TCRdb D assignment of TRBD2 cannot be verified. The V gene's germline CDR1 is SGHRS and CDR2 YFSETQ. The CDR3 is 16 amino acids.

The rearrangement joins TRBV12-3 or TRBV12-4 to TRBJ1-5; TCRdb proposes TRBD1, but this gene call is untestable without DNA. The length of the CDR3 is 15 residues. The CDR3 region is CASSMTGAPNQPQHF.

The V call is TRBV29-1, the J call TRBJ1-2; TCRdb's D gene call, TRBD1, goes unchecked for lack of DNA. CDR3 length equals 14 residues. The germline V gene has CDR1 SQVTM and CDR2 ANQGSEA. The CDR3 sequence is CSVEGGSGNYGYTF.